Sequencing of this T cell receptor beta chain was carried out in a study of CD8 T cells in ankylosing spondylitis. This clonotype was seen a handful of times. Its antigen remains unidentified. The CDR3 spans 15 residues. Trimming took 6 bases from V and 0 from J, leaving 9 bases between them. Study-wide points: As reported, disease-linked clones showed significant enrichment in matched ankylosing spondylitis synovial fluid. There was a TCR beta motif, made of eight highly homologous variants, that appeared characteristic of ankylosing spondylitis blood.

TCRdb processed the 5' RACE reads anew with MiXCR; each CDR3 protein has one entry. The sample includes about 360,000 distinct CDR3 sequences, about 20% of them seen just once. Specimen: blood, either unsorted or a sorted T cell fraction (not recorded which). This clonotype originated in a male donor with ankylosing spondylitis or in good health (not recorded which). The gene calls are TRBV12-3 or TRBV12-4 and TRBJ1-6; the D is unclear. Here the CDR3 reads CASSSVVSYNSPLHF. DNA of the CDR3: TGTGCCAGCAGCTCGGTTGTCTCCTATAATTCACCCCTCCACTTT.